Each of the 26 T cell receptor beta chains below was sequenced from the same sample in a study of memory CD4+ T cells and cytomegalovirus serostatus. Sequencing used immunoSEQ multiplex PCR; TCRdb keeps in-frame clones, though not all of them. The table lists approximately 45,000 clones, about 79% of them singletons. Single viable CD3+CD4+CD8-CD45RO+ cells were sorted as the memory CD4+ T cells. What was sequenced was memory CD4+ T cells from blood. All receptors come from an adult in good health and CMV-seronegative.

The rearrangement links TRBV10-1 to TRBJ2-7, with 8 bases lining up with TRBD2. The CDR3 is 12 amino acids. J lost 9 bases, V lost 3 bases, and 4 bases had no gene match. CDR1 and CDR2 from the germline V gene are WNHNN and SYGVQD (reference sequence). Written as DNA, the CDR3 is TGCGCCAGCAGTGAAGGACTAGCCGGGCAGTACTTC. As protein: CASSEGLAGQYF.

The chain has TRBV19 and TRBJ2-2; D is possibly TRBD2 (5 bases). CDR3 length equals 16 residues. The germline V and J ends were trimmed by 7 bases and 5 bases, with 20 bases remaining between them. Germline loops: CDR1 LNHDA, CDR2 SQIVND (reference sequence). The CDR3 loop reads CASMDSDLAETGELFF. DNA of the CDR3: TGTGCCAGTATGGATAGCGACCTTGCTGAAACCGGGGAGCTGTTTTTT.

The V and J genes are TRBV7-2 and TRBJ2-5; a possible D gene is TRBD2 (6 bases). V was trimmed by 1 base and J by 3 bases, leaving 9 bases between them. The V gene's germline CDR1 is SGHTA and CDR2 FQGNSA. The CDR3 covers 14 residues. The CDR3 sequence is CASSLVGGEETQYF. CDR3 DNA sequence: TGTGCCAGCAGCTTAGTTGGAGGGGAAGAGACCCAGTACTTC. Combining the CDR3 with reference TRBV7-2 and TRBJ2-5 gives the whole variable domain GAGVSQSPSNKVTEKGKDVELRCDPISGHTALYWYRQSLGQGLEFLIYFQGNSAPDKSGLPSDRFSAERTGGSVSTLTIQRTQQEDSAVYLCASSLVGGEETQYFGPGTRLLVL.

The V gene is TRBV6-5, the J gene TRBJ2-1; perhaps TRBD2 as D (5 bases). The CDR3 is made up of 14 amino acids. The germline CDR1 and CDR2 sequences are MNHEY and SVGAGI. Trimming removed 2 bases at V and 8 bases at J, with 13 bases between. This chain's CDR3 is CASSYGRPPYEQFF. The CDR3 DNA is TGTGCCAGCAGTTACGGGAGACCCCCCTATGAGCAGTTCTTC.

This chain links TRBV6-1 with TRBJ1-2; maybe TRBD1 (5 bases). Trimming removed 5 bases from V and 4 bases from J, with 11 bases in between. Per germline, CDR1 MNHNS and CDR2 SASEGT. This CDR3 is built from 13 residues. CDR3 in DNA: TGTGCCAGCAGTTCGACAGCAACCTATGGCTACACCTTC. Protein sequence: CASSSTATYGYTF.

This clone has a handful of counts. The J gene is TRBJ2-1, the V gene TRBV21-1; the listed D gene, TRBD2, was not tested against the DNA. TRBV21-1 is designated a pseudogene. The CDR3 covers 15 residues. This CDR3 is CASSRTSGRANEQFF. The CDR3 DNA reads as TGTGCCAGCAGCCGGACTAGCGGGAGGGCCAATGAGCAGTTCTTC.

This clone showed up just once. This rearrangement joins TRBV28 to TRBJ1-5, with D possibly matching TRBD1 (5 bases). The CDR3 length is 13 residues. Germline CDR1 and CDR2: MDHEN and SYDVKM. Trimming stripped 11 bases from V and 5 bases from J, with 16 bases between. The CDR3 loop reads CAGGREGHQPQHF. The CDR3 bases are TGTGCCGGGGGGAGGGAGGGACATCAGCCCCAGCATTTT.

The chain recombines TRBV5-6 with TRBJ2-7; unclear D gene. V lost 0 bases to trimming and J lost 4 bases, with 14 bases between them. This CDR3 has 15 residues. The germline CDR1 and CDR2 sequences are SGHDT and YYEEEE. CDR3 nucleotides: TGTGCCAGCAGCTTGGTAGGGCGCCAGGATTACGAGCAGTACTTC. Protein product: CASSLVGRQDYEQYF. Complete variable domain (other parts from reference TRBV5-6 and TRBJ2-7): DAGVTQSPTHLIKTRGQQVTLRCSPKSGHDTVSWYQQALGQGPQFIFQYYEEEERQRGNFPDRFSGHQFPNYSSELNVNALLLGDSALYLCASSLVGRQDYEQYFGPGTRLTVT.

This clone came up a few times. For the CDR3, the DNA is TGTGCCAGCAGCTTAGTGGGGACAGGGTCAGTCTCGGAGACCCAGTACTTC. Amino acid sequence: CASSLVGTGSVSETQYF. V is TRBV7-2 and J is TRBJ2-5; 9 bases fit TRBD1. The junction had 11 bases not matched to a gene; V was cut back by 1 base and J by 5 bases. The CDR3 sequence is 17 residues long. The germline V gene encodes CDR1 SGHTA and CDR2 FQGNSA.

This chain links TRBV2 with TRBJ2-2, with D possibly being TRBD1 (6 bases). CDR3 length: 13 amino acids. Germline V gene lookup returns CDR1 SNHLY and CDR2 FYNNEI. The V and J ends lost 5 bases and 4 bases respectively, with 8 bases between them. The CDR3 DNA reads TGTGCCAGCAGTAAACAGGGCACCGGGGAGCTGTTTTTT. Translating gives CASSKQGTGELFF.

The CDR3 region has the DNA TGTGCCAGCAGCTCCGGGACAGCTGAAGCTTTCTTT. Its translation: CASSSGTAEAFF. The chain employs TRBV11-3 and TRBJ1-1; 7 positions match TRBD1. The V gene end was trimmed by 4 bases and the J gene end by 6 bases; junction bases not matched to a gene: 2. The CDR3 spans 12 residues. Germline CDR1 and CDR2: SGHNT and YENEEA. Based on the CDR3 plus reference TRBV11-3 and TRBJ1-1, the full variable domain is EAGVVQSPRYKIIEKKQPVAFWCNPISGHNTLYWYLQNLGQGPELLIRYENEEAVDDSQLPKDRFSAERLKGVDSTLKIQPAELGDSAVYLCASSSGTAEAFFGQGTRLTVV.

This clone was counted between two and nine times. The CDR3 nucleotides read TGTGCCAGCAGAAGGACAGGGGTCACAGATACGCAGTATTTT. This codes for CASRRTGVTDTQYF. The chain carries TRBV2 and TRBJ2-3, with TRBD1 matching 9 bases. The trim removed 6 bases at V and 2 bases at J, leaving 3 bases unmatched. The germline V gene encodes CDR1 SNHLY and CDR2 FYNNEI. CDR3 length: 14 amino acids. The variable domain in full, with the rest retrieved from reference TRBV2 and TRBJ2-3, is EPEVTQTPSHQVTQMGQEVILRCVPISNHLYFYWYRQILGQKVEFLVSFYNNEISEKSEIFDDQFSVERPDGSNFTLKIRSTKLEDSAMYFCASRRTGVTDTQYFGPGTRLTVL.

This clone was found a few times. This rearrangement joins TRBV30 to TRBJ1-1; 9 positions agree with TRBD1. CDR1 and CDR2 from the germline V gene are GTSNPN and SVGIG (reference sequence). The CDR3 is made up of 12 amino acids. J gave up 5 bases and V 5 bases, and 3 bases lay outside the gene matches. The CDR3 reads CAWQGQGTEAFF. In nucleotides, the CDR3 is TGTGCCTGGCAAGGACAGGGGACTGAAGCTTTCTTT. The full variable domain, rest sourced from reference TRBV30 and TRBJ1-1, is SQTIHQWPATLVQPVGSPLSLECTVEGTSNPNLYWYRQAAGRGLQLLFYSVGIGQISSEVPQNLSASRPQDRQFILSSKKLLLSDSGFYLCAWQGQGTEAFFGQGTRLTVV.

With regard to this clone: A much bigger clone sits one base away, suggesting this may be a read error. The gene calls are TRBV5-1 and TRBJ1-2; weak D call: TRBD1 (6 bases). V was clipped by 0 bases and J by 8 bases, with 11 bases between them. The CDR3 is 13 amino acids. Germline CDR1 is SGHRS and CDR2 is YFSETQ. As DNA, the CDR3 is TGCGCCAGCAGCTTGGACAGGGTTTGGGGCTACACCTTC. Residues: CASSLDRVWGYTF.

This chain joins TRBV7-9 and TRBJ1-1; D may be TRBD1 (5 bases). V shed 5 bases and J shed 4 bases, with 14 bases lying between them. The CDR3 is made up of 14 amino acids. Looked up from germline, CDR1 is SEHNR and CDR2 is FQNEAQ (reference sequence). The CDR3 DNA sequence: TGTGCCAGCAGCCACGACTCTGGGACCACTGAAGCTTTCTTT. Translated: CASSHDSGTTEAFF.

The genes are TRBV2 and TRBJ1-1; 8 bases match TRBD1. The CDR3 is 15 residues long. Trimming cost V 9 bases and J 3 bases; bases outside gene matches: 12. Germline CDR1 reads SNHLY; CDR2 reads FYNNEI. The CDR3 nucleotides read TGTGCCAGGAAGAGACAGGGGCTACGAGACACTGAAGCTTTCTTT. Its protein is CARKRQGLRDTEAFF.

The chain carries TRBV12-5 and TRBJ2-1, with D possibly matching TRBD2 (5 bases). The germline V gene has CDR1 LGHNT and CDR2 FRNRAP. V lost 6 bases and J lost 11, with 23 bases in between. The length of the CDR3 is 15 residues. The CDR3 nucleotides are TGTGCTAGTGGCCCCCGGAGCGCCGGGATATTGAAGCAGTTCTTC. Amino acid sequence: CASGPRSAGILKQFF.

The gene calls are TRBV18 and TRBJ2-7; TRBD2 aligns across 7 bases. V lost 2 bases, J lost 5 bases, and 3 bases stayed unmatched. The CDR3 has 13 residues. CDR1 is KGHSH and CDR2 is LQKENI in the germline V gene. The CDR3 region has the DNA TGTGCCAGCTCACCAGGGGAGGGAAACGAGCAGTACTTC. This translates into CASSPGEGNEQYF.

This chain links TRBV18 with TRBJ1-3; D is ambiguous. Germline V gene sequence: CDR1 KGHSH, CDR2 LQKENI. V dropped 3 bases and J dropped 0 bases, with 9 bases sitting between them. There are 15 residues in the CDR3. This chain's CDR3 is CASSPSRDSGNTIYF. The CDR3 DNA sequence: TGTGCCAGCTCACCTAGCCGGGACTCTGGAAACACCATATATTTT.

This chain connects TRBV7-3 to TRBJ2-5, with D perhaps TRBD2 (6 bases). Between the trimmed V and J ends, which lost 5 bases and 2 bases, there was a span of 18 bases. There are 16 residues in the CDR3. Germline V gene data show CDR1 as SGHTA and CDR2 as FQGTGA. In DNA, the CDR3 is TGTGCCAGCAGCCCCCAAGGTTGGGCGGGGCAAGAGACCCAGTACTTC. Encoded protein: CASSPQGWAGQETQYF.

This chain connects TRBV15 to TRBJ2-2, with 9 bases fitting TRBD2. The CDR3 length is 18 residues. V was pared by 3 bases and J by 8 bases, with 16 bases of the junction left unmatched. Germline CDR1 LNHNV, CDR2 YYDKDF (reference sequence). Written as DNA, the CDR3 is TGTGCCACCAGCAGCCCCGCCCGCTTAGCGGGAGCCGGGGGGGAGCTGTTTTTT. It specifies CATSSPARLAGAGGELFF.

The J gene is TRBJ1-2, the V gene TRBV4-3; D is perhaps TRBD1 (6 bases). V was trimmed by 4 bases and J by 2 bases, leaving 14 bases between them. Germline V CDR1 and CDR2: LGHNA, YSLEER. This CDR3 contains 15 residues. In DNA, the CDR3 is TGCGCCAGCAGCCTATACAGGGACGCGAACTATGGCTACACCTTC. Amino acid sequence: CASSLYRDANYGYTF.

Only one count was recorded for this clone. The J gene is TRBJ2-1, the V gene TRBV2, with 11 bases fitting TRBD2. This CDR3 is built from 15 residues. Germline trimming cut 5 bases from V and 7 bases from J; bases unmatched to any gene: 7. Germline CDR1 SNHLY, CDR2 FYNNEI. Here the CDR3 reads CASSLLAGVQNEQFF. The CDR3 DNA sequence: TGTGCCAGCAGTTTACTAGCGGGAGTTCAAAATGAGCAGTTCTTC.

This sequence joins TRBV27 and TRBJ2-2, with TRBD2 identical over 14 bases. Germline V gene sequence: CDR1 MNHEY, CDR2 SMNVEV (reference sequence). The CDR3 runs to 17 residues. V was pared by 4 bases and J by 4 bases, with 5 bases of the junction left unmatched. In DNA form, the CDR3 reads TGTGCCAGCAGTTCTCCGACTAGCGGGAGGGTCACCGGGGAGCTGTTTTTT. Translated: CASSSPTSGRVTGELFF.

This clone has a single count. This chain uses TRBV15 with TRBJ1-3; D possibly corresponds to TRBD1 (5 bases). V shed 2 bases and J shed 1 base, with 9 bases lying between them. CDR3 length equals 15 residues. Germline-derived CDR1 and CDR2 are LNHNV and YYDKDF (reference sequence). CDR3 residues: CATSRRTGSGNTIYF. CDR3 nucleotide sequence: TGTGCCACCAGCAGAAGAACAGGTTCTGGAAACACCATATATTTT. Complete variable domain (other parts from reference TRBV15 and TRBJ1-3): DAMVIQNPRYQVTQFGKPVTLSCSQTLNHNVMYWYQQKSSQAPKLLFHYYDKDFNNEADTPDNFQSRRPNTSFCFLDIRSPGLGDTAMYLCATSRRTGSGNTIYFGEGSWLTVV.

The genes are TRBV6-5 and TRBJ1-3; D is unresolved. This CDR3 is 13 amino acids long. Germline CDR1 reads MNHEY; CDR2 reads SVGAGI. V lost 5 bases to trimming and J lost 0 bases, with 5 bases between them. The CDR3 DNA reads TGTGCCAGCAGTGCCGCCTCTGGAAACACCATATATTTT. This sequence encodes CASSAASGNTIYF.